A selection of T cell receptor beta chains follows, all from one sample in a study of T cell responses to AZD1222 COVID-19 vaccine. The method was immunoSEQ multiplex PCR; TCRdb's version includes in-frame clones alone and lacks a portion of them. This table holds about 84,000 clones, 70% to 90% found once. The specimen was peripheral blood, collected 28 days after the second AZD1222 dose. The receptors here all came from an adult who received the AZD1222 COVID-19 vaccine. The CDR3 runs from the conserved cysteine through the conserved F or W. D genes are given only for firm matches. Size tells how often a clone was seen (once, few, many) or the class of an expanded clone, and some rows leave it out.

J | size | V | D | CDR3 | DNA
TRBJ2-1 | . | TRBV28 | TRBD2 | CASNYGGKYNEQFF | TGTGCCAGCAATTACGGGGGGAAATACAATGAGCAGTTCTTC
TRBJ2-1 | . | TRBV7-2 | . | CASIKSAYHNEQFF | TGTGCCAGCATTAAAAGTGCGTATCACAATGAGCAGTTCTTC
TRBJ2-5 | . | TRBV5-5 | . | CASSPGGSRSSETQYF | TGTGCCAGCAGCCCCGGGGGTAGTCGGTCCTCGGAGACCCAGTACTTC
TRBJ1-1 | . | TRBV7-3 | . | CASSFAPKSEAFF | TGTGCCAGCAGCTTCGCGCCAAAATCTGAAGCTTTCTTT
TRBJ2-7 | few | TRBV6-4 | TRBD1 | CASSDSTGGSYEQYF | TGTGCCAGCAGTGACTCGACAGGGGGGTCCTACGAGCAGTACTTC
TRBJ2-7 | . | TRBV27 | . | CASSPITGFYEQYF | TGTGCCAGCAGTCCCATCACCGGTTTTTACGAGCAGTACTTC
TRBJ1-1 | . | TRBV4-1 | TRBD1 | CASSQERGRGTEAFF | TGCGCCAGCAGCCAAGAAAGGGGGCGCGGCACTGAAGCTTTCTTT
TRBJ1-5 | many | TRBV27 | . | CASSLYFSYSNQPQHF | TGTGCCAGCAGTTTATATTTCAGCTATAGCAATCAGCCCCAGCATTTT
TRBJ2-2 | . | TRBV19 | . | CASSGALTGELFF | TGTGCCAGTAGCGGGGCTCTCACCGGGGAGCTGTTTTTT
TRBJ2-5 | once | TRBV10-3 | . | CASGMAGQETQYF | TGTGCCTCAGGGATGGCAGGACAAGAGACCCAGTACTTC
TRBJ2-7 | . | TRBV7-7 | TRBD1 | CASSRTGGGEQYF | TGTGCCAGCAGCCGTACAGGGGGCGGAGAGCAGTACTTC
TRBJ2-5 | . | TRBV12-3/TRBV12-4 | . | CASRIGGGETQYF | TGTGCCAGCAGGATAGGGGGAGGAGAGACCCAGTACTTC
TRBJ1-1 | . | TRBV29-1 | TRBD1 | CSVETDRDLVRLAFF | TGCAGCGTTGAGACGGACAGGGACCTCGTACGATTGGCTTTCTTT
TRBJ1-2 | . | TRBV12-3/TRBV12-4 | . | CASTPSNYGYTF | TGTGCCAGCACCCCGTCTAACTATGGCTACACCTTC
TRBJ1-6 | . | TRBV27 | TRBD1 | CASAPAGGGSYNSPLHF | TGTGCCAGCGCCCCCGCAGGGGGAGGGTCCTATAATTCACCCCTCCACTTT
TRBJ2-5 | . | TRBV19 | . | CASSIGKGGGRQETQYF | TGTGCCAGTAGTATAGGAAAGGGCGGGGGCCGTCAAGAGACCCAGTACTTC
TRBJ2-3 | . | TRBV5-1 | . | CASSPQIGDTQYF | TGCGCCAGCAGCCCACAAATCGGAGATACGCAGTATTTT
TRBJ2-7 | . | TRBV9 | . | CASGRLGAGDEQYF | TGTGCCAGCGGCCGTCTGGGAGCTGGGGACGAGCAGTACTTC
TRBJ1-4 | . | TRBV29-1 | . | CSVEDSGEKLFF | TGCAGCGTTGAAGATAGCGGTGAAAAACTGTTTTTT
TRBJ1-5 | . | TRBV30 | . | CAWRGWGENSNQPQHF | TGTGCCTGGAGAGGGTGGGGGGAAAATAGCAATCAGCCCCAGCATTTT
TRBJ2-4 | once | TRBV18 | TRBD2 | CASSPGGLAGNIQYF | TGTGCCAGCTCACCAGGAGGACTAGCGGGGAACATTCAGTACTTC
TRBJ1-3 | once | TRBV27 | . | CASSYASSGNTIYF | TGTGCCAGCAGTTATGCAAGCTCTGGAAACACCATATATTTT
TRBJ1-3 | . | TRBV19 | . | CASSRDRGGSGNTIYF | TGTGCCAGTAGTAGAGACCGCGGGGGGTCGGGAAACACCATATATTTT
TRBJ1-1 | . | TRBV30 | . | CAWSVASEEAFF | TGTGCCTGGAGTGTAGCGTCCGAGGAAGCTTTCTTT
TRBJ2-1 | . | TRBV18 | . | CASSPPASGRNEQFF | TGTGCCAGCTCACCACCGGCCTCAGGGCGCAATGAGCAGTTCTTC
TRBJ1-1 | . | TRBV10-2 | TRBD1 | CASRDPNRGRNTEAFF | TGCGCCAGCAGAGACCCTAACAGGGGACGGAACACTGAAGCTTTCTTT
TRBJ2-7 | . | TRBV18 | . | CASSPPPASSYEQYF | TGTGCCAGCTCACCACCTCCCGCAAGCTCCTACGAGCAGTACTTC
TRBJ2-7 | . | TRBV9 | TRBD1 | CASSVDGQGVREQYF | TGTGCCAGCAGCGTAGATGGACAGGGGGTGAGGGAGCAGTACTTC
TRBJ2-3 | . | TRBV28 | . | CASRLGGTDTQYF | TGTGCCAGCAGACTGGGCGGCACAGATACGCAGTATTTT
TRBJ2-7 | . | TRBV7-9 | . | CASSSRTASYEQYF | TGTGCCAGCAGCTCCCGGACGGCTTCCTACGAGCAGTACTTC
TRBJ1-2 | . | TRBV28 | TRBD1 | CASSFWDRGGYTF | TGTGCCAGCAGTTTTTGGGACAGGGGAGGCTACACCTTC
TRBJ2-7 | . | TRBV28 | TRBD1 | CASSLTGTGGWGQYF | TGTGCCAGCAGTCTTACCGGGACAGGGGGCTGGGGGCAGTACTTC
TRBJ1-2 | . | TRBV11-2 | . | CASSSPGAREGYTF | TGTGCCAGCAGCTCCCCAGGGGCGCGGGAGGGCTACACCTTC
TRBJ2-7 | . | TRBV3-1/TRBV3-2 | . | CASSQEQGYEQYF | TGTGCCAGCAGCCAAGAACAGGGCTACGAGCAGTACTTC
TRBJ2-7 | . | TRBV4-1 | . | CASSQEGGLPAYF | TGCGCCAGCAGCCAAGAAGGGGGACTTCCGGCGTACTTC
TRBJ2-7 | . | TRBV4-2 | TRBD2 | CASSLGLAGGGLYEQYF | TGTGCCAGCAGCCTTGGACTAGCGGGAGGGGGTTTGTACGAGCAGTACTTC
TRBJ1-2 | . | TRBV7-2 | . | CASSLTYASYYGYTF | TGTGCCAGCAGCTTAACTTATGCGTCTTACTATGGCTACACCTTC
TRBJ2-3 | . | TRBV12-3/TRBV12-4 | . | CASWAGRDTQYF | TGTGCCAGCTGGGCGGGGAGAGATACGCAGTATTTT
TRBJ1-3 | . | TRBV6-5 | TRBD1 | CASRGQGTGNTIYF | TGTGCAAGCCGCGGACAGGGAACTGGAAACACCATATATTTT
TRBJ2-3 | . | TRBV19 | . | CASSQVRADTQYF | TGTGCCAGTAGTCAAGTAAGGGCAGATACGCAGTATTTT
TRBJ2-3 | . | TRBV7-3 | TRBD2 | CASSLTPRAGNTDTQYF | TGTGCCAGCAGCTTAACGCCGCGAGCGGGGAACACAGATACGCAGTATTTT
TRBJ1-4 | . | TRBV11-2 | . | CASSKGTNEKLFF | TGTGCCAGCAGCAAGGGGACTAATGAAAAACTGTTTTTT
TRBJ2-6 | . | TRBV4-2 | . | CASSQVWDSGANVLTF | TGTGCCAGCAGCCAAGTTTGGGACTCTGGGGCCAACGTTCTGACTTTC
TRBJ1-6 | once | TRBV27 | . | CASSPGRGSPLHF | TGTGCCAGCAGTCCCGGACGCGGTTCACCCCTCCACTTT
TRBJ1-6 | . | TRBV5-1 | . | CASSIQGDDSPLHF | TGCGCCAGCAGCATACAGGGAGATGATTCACCCCTCCACTTT
TRBJ1-2 | . | TRBV10-1 | TRBD1 | CASSGGQGFGYTF | TGCGCCAGCAGCGGTGGACAGGGCTTTGGCTACACCTTC
TRBJ2-1 | . | TRBV28 | . | CASRSPGRNEQFF | TGTGCCAGCAGAAGTCCCGGGCGAAATGAGCAGTTCTTC
TRBJ2-1 | . | TRBV24-1 | TRBD2 | CATSDPRSSGRSQQFF | TGTGCCACCAGTGACCCACGGTCTAGCGGGAGGAGCCAGCAGTTCTTC
TRBJ2-3 | . | TRBV7-9 | . | CASSLPQRMGDTQYF | TGTGCCAGCAGCTTACCTCAGCGGATGGGGGATACGCAGTATTTT
TRBJ1-6 | . | TRBV10-3 | TRBD1 | CAIRAPGQNNSPLHF | TGTGCCATCAGAGCCCCGGGACAGAATAATTCACCCCTCCACTTT
TRBJ1-4 | . | TRBV27 | TRBD1 | CASSPPGTVGEKLFF | TGTGCCAGCAGTCCACCCGGGACAGTAGGTGAAAAACTGTTTTTT
TRBJ2-1 | once | TRBV19 | TRBD2 | CASSSSSGRSYNEQFF | TGTGCCAGTAGTTCCTCTAGCGGGAGGTCCTACAATGAGCAGTTCTTC
TRBJ2-2 | . | TRBV5-1 | TRBD1 | CASSLAAPGQGFETGELFF | TGCGCCAGCAGCTTGGCAGCTCCGGGACAGGGGTTTGAGACCGGGGAGCTGTTTTTT
TRBJ2-5 | . | TRBV5-4 | . | CASSGNGGQETQYF | TGTGCCAGCAGCGGGAATGGGGGCCAAGAGACCCAGTACTTC
TRBJ2-1 | . | TRBV2 | TRBD2 | CASSEVAGGGNEQFF | TGTGCCAGCAGTGAGGTAGCGGGAGGGGGGAATGAGCAGTTCTTC
TRBJ2-5 | once | TRBV5-1 | . | CASSPGFQETQYF | TGCGCCAGCAGCCCTGGGTTCCAAGAGACCCAGTACTTC
TRBJ2-7 | few | TRBV24-1 | . | CATSEGGLREQYF | TGTGCCACCAGTGAGGGGGGGCTGCGCGAGCAGTACTTC
TRBJ1-1 | . | TRBV29-1 | . | CSVSGGGEAFF | TGCAGCGTCTCCGGGGGTGGTGAAGCTTTCTTT
TRBJ2-5 | . | TRBV5-1 | . | CASSLGQKEETQYF | TGCGCCAGCAGCTTGGGACAGAAGGAAGAGACCCAGTACTTC
TRBJ2-7 | once | TRBV3-1/TRBV3-2 | . | CASSQDWRQAYEQYF | TGTGCCAGCAGCCAAGATTGGCGGCAAGCCTACGAGCAGTACTTC